This TCR beta chain was sequenced for a study of CD8 T cells in Susac syndrome. This clonotype has a single count. With random hexamers, about 0.45 to 1 ug RNA was reverse transcribed. Amplification of TCR beta CDR3 was carried out by immunoSEQ multiplex PCR, which covered 54 Vbeta and 13 Jbeta segments. MiXCR was run by TCRdb on the immunoSEQ multiplex PCR reads, yielding one entry per CDR3 protein. The sample records 130,000 or so distinct CDR3 sequences, over 80% being singletons. The length of the CDR3 is 13 residues. Germline CDR1 SQVTM, CDR2 ANQGSEA. The germline V and J ends were trimmed by 2 bases and 8 bases, with 14 bases remaining between them.

The genes are TRBV29-1 and TRBJ2-3, with D possibly matching TRBD1 (6 bases). What was sequenced was CD8+ T cells from PBMCs. The receptor's source is a human donor with multiple sclerosis. The CDR3 here is CSVETRVGGTQYF. For the CDR3, the DNA is TGCAGCGTTGAAACCAGGGTAGGGGGTACGCAGTATTTT.